Below, one T cell receptor beta chain is given with its context. The antigen remains undetermined. This record belongs to a study of shared clonotypes between healthy human individuals. Study-wide findings and caveats: Generally, naive subsets (rather than memory subsets) showed larger estimated richness. Despite large depth, sorted-subset datasets appeared incompletely sequenced.

The authors' processing: Owing to the provision of junction-only sequences devoid of quality scores by immunoSEQ, filtering differed. Repertoires were generated with immunoSEQ multiplex PCR, while TCRdb's copy carries only in-frame clones and drops some. V and J calls and clone size come straight from that table; D and trimming were deduced from the DNA. Altogether hundreds of thousands of clones are present, about two thirds being singletons, with the ten largest covering about 1.7%. The germline CDR1 and CDR2 sequences are MNHEY and SMNVEV (reference sequence). The CDR3 runs to 15 residues. The V and J ends lost 6 bases and 6 bases respectively, with 18 bases between them.

Input material: memory CD4+ T cells sorted from blood. As for subset: CD45RA-negative fraction. The clonotype originates from a woman aged 30 to 39 in good health. The chain combines TRBV27 with TRBJ1-5, with a weak D call TRBD1 (6 bases). The CDR3 sequence is CASRRGGLLPQPQHF. In DNA, the CDR3 is TGTGCCAGCAGGAGGGGGGGCCTGCTCCCTCAGCCCCAGCATTTT.